This is a list of T cell receptor beta chains from one sample in a study of memory CD4+ T cells and cytomegalovirus serostatus. Produced via immunoSEQ multiplex PCR; TCRdb's table is partial and in-frame only. The table has approximately 74,000 clones, about 80% seen once; the top ten hold about 4.8%. Sequenced input: memory CD4+ T cells from blood. The origin of the receptors is an adult in good health and CMV-seropositive. CDR3s include the opening cysteine and the closing phenylalanine or tryptophan. The order of the fields is D gene, J gene, clone size, V gene, CDR3 protein, CDR3 DNA. The D gene is left open where the match is weak. Some rows mark clone size as missing; the rest say once, few, many or name a class of expanded clone.

TRBD1,TRBJ2-3,.,TRBV5-6,CASSLARSGGRDTQYF,TGTGCCAGCAGCTTGGCCAGGTCAGGGGGCCGGGATACGCAGTATTTT
.,TRBJ2-7,.,TRBV7-2,CASSLAEDSEQYF,TGTGCCAGCAGCTTAGCGGAGGACAGCGAGCAGTACTTC
.,TRBJ2-1,once,TRBV4-3,CASSQDRLYNEQFF,TGCGCCAGCAGCCAAGATCGTCTTTACAATGAGCAGTTCTTC
.,TRBJ1-4,.,TRBV6-1,CASSLFRDGEKLFF,TGTGCCAGCAGCCTCTTCAGGGACGGTGAAAAACTGTTTTTT
TRBD1,TRBJ2-3,few,TRBV10-3,CAISRTGETDTQYF,TGTGCCATCAGTCGGACAGGGGAAACAGATACGCAGTATTTT
TRBD1,TRBJ1-5,.,TRBV28,CASSSPTGGYSNQPQHF,TGTGCCAGCAGTTCCCCGACAGGGGGATATAGCAATCAGCCCCAGCATTTT
.,TRBJ2-7,few,TRBV7-9,CASSIRQSSYEQYF,TGTGCCAGCAGTATCCGACAGAGCTCCTACGAGCAGTACTTC
TRBD1,TRBJ1-2,.,TRBV4-2,CASSHEQGARTANYGYTF,TGTGCCAGCAGCCACGAACAGGGGGCGAGAACCGCTAACTATGGCTACACCTTC
TRBD1,TRBJ1-3,.,TRBV19,CASSQTGVYSGNTIYF,TGTGCCAGTAGCCAGACAGGGGTCTACTCTGGAAACACCATATATTTT
.,TRBJ2-6,.,TRBV30,CAWSSGANVLTF,TGTGCCTGGAGCTCTGGGGCCAACGTCCTGACTTTC
.,TRBJ1-1,.,TRBV27,CASSMLANTEAFF,TGTGCCAGCAGTATGTTAGCGAACACTGAAGCTTTCTTT
TRBD2,TRBJ2-1,few,TRBV27,CASSPFSGLSYNEQFF,TGTGCCAGCAGTCCTTTTAGCGGGCTCTCCTACAATGAGCAGTTCTTC
.,TRBJ1-1,.,TRBV6-5,CASSWTGTEAFF,TGTGCCAGCAGTTGGACGGGCACTGAAGCTTTCTTT
.,TRBJ1-1,.,TRBV4-1,CASSQDLRSGGTEAFF,TGCGCCAGCAGCCAAGACTTAAGGTCGGGGGGCACTGAAGCTTTCTTT
.,TRBJ2-1,.,TRBV5-1,CASSLVSRNEQFF,TGCGCCAGCAGCTTGGTCTCCAGGAATGAGCAGTTCTTC
TRBD2,TRBJ2-2,.,TRBV5-6,CASSLASGSWGGELFF,TGTGCCAGCAGCTTGGCTAGCGGGAGCTGGGGCGGGGAGCTGTTTTTT
.,TRBJ2-5,few,TRBV6-6,CASRTGLAQETQYF,TGTGCCAGCAGAACAGGGTTGGCACAAGAGACCCAGTACTTC
TRBD2,TRBJ2-1,.,TRBV7-2,CASSRHSGRDKNEQFF,TGTGCCAGCAGCAGACATAGCGGGAGGGACAAAAATGAGCAGTTCTTC
.,TRBJ2-3,few,TRBV2,CASTDGLDTQYF,TGTGCCAGCACGGACGGTCTAGATACGCAGTATTTT
.,TRBJ1-1,.,TRBV7-6,CASTSWKAVGGDTEAFF,TGTGCCAGCACCAGTTGGAAGGCAGTTGGGGGTGACACTGAAGCTTTCTTT
TRBD2,TRBJ2-1,.,TRBV10-3,CAISRTSGGPGNEQFF,TGTGCCATCAGTCGGACTAGCGGGGGGCCGGGCAATGAGCAGTTCTTC
.,TRBJ2-3,.,TRBV25-1,CAGDDTDTQYF,TGTGCCGGAGATGACACAGATACGCAGTATTTT
TRBD1,TRBJ2-1,few,TRBV5-8,CASSLGTGREQFF,TGTGCCAGCAGCTTGGGGACAGGGAGGGAGCAGTTCTTC
.,TRBJ2-2,once,TRBV7-9,CASSLGGSTGELFF,TGTGCCAGCAGCTTAGGGGGTAGCACCGGGGAGCTGTTTTTT
.,TRBJ1-1,.,TRBV9,CASSVGPGTTEAFF,TGTGCCAGCAGCGTAGGCCCGGGGACCACTGAAGCTTTCTTT
TRBD1,TRBJ1-4,few,TRBV28,CASSKQGAEKLFF,TGTGCCAGCAGCAAACAGGGGGCAGAAAAACTGTTTTTT
.,TRBJ2-4,once,TRBV9,CASSVEAQSKNIQYF,TGTGCCAGCAGCGTAGAGGCTCAGTCTAAAAACATTCAGTACTTC
.,TRBJ2-5,.,TRBV5-5,CASARLAGPQETQYF,TGTGCCAGCGCCCGGCTGGCGGGGCCCCAAGAGACCCAGTACTTC
.,TRBJ2-7,.,TRBV28,CASSFASGRWGQYF,TGTGCCAGCAGTTTTGCGAGCGGCCGATGGGGGCAGTACTTC
.,TRBJ1-3,.,TRBV30,CAWRSGNTIYF,TGTGCCTGGAGATCTGGAAACACCATATATTTT
.,TRBJ1-2,.,TRBV25-1,CASSGPGHNNYGYTF,TGTGCCAGCAGTGGACCGGGACACAACAACTATGGCTACACCTTC
TRBD1,TRBJ1-1,.,TRBV28,CASSNGQGWAEAFF,TGTGCCAGCAGCAACGGACAGGGGTGGGCTGAAGCTTTCTTT
.,TRBJ2-1,.,TRBV5-4,CASRYGGRESVNEQFF,TGTGCCAGCAGGTACGGGGGGCGGGAGTCGGTCAATGAGCAGTTCTTC
.,TRBJ2-7,.,TRBV18,CASSPQGSDEQYF,TGTGCCAGCTCACCGCAGGGATCGGACGAGCAGTACTTC
.,TRBJ2-5,.,TRBV18,CASSYTPGQETQYF,TGTGCCAGCTCCTACACTCCGGGCCAAGAGACCCAGTACTTC
TRBD1,TRBJ1-1,.,TRBV7-2,CASSSTPDRLNTEAFF,TGTGCCAGCAGCTCCACCCCGGACAGGCTGAACACTGAAGCTTTCTTT
.,TRBJ1-4,.,TRBV7-9,CASSLDPGEKLFF,TGTGCCAGCAGCTTAGACCCTGGGGAAAAACTGTTTTTT
TRBD2,TRBJ2-7,.,TRBV5-4,CASSSELAGGNEQYF,TGTGCCAGCAGCTCGGAGCTAGCGGGAGGAAACGAGCAGTACTTC
.,TRBJ1-4,.,TRBV30,CAWSVFSPGRNEKLFF,TGTGCCTGGAGTGTGTTTTCTCCAGGGCGTAATGAAAAACTGTTTTTT
.,TRBJ2-3,.,TRBV19,CASSIPRGASTDTQYF,TGTGCCAGTAGTATACCTCGGGGGGCTAGCACAGATACGCAGTATTTT
.,TRBJ1-3,.,TRBV5-4,CASSPDLWDTIYF,TGTGCCAGCAGCCCAGACCTTTGGGACACCATATATTTT
TRBD2,TRBJ2-6,few,TRBV19,CASQRETLSGANVLTF,TGTGCCTCACAGCGGGAAACCCTCTCTGGGGCCAACGTCCTGACTTTC
.,TRBJ2-7,once,TRBV10-3,CAIRSAGNSNEQYF,TGTGCCATCAGGTCGGCGGGAAACTCCAACGAGCAGTACTTC
.,TRBJ1-1,.,TRBV5-1,CASSLGRGGGSEAFF,TGCGCCAGCAGCTTAGGCAGGGGTGGGGGCAGTGAAGCTTTCTTT
TRBD1,TRBJ1-1,many,TRBV5-4,CASSLGGQAEAFF,TGTGCCAGCAGCTTGGGGGGACAGGCTGAAGCTTTCTTT
.,TRBJ1-5,.,TRBV19,CASSDQGRPQHF,TGTGCCAGTAGTGACCAGGGACGGCCCCAGCATTTT
TRBD1,TRBJ1-4,.,TRBV5-1,CASSSDRDKLFF,TGCGCCAGCAGCTCGGACAGGGACAAACTGTTTTTT
.,TRBJ2-2,.,TRBV29-1,CSVEGTGGELFF,TGCAGCGTTGAAGGGACGGGCGGGGAGCTGTTTTTT
.,TRBJ2-7,.,TRBV28,CASSSPLGQYF,TGTGCCAGCAGTTCCCCCCTAGGGCAGTACTTC
.,TRBJ2-3,.,TRBV11-3,CASSLGYQADTQYF,TGTGCCAGCAGCTTAGGATACCAGGCAGATACGCAGTATTTT
.,TRBJ2-1,.,TRBV12-1,CASSQPNNEQFF,TGTGCCAGCAGCCAGCCCAACAATGAGCAGTTCTTC
TRBD2,TRBJ2-5,.,TRBV9,CASSVDGTSGQETQYF,TGTGCCAGCAGCGTAGACGGGACTAGCGGGCAAGAGACCCAGTACTTC
.,TRBJ2-7,.,TRBV19,CASSMYGRGSYEQYF,TGTGCCAGTAGTATGTACGGAAGAGGATCCTACGAGCAGTACTTC